This record covers a single T cell receptor (beta chain). These data originate in a study of blood T cell repertoires in COVID-19. Study details: Researchers got acute and convalescent COVID-19 samples from the United States, Italy and Spain. Sources were T cells, B-cell-depleted T cells, or PBMCs; the material itself was cDNA or gDNA.

The CDR3 spans 16 residues. Trimming cost V 7 bases and J 2 bases; bases outside gene matches: 11. Germline values: CDR1 LNHDA, CDR2 SQIVND (reference sequence). Original data processing: Scientists estimated how many nucleated cells there were by amplifying reference gene primers. Sequencing was performed with immunoSEQ multiplex PCR; in TCRdb, only in-frame clones are kept and a portion is missing. V and J calls and clone size are those listed in that table; D and trimming were worked out from the DNA. The sample lists around 80,000 clones, roughly 77% occurring once. J is TRBJ1-5 and V is TRBV19, with TRBD1 matching over 7 bases. The sample was peripheral blood. The clonotype comes from a man aged 45-65 years with active or convalescent COVID-19. The CDR3 coding sequence is TGTGCCAGTACCTGGGGCGGACAGGATGGCAATCAGCCCCAGCATTTT. It yields the protein CASTWGGQDGNQPQHF. Based on the CDR3 plus reference TRBV19 and TRBJ1-5, the full variable domain is DGGITQSPKYLFRKEGQNVTLSCEQNLNHDAMYWYRQDPGQGLRLIYYSQIVNDFQKGDIAEGYSVSREKKESFPLTVTSAQKNPTAFYLCASTWGGQDGNQPQHFGDGTRLSIL.